This section outlines one T cell receptor beta chain sequence together with its context. Antigen specificity is unknown. For CDR3 and TCR beta VDJ profiling, genomic DNA was the template used. Each CDR3 protein is one row after TCRdb ran MiXCR on the reads. This table has hundreds of thousands of distinct CDR3 sequences, around 72% appearing once. The CDR3 covers 14 residues. CDR1 is MNHEY and CDR2 is SVGAGI in the germline V gene. V lost 1 base and J lost 4, with 11 bases in between. The data stem from a study of CD8+CD57+ T cells in acquired aplastic anemia. Study information: DNA from sorted CD4+ and CD8+ cells averaged around 3 ug. General study points: Both patients and controls carried the same twenty-nine CD8+ CDR3 sequences. No significant difference in CD8+ Simpson's diversity was found between patients and controls.

The clonotype originates from a human donor in good health, serving as a control. Sequencing was done on a sample of sorted CD4+, CD8+, or CD8+CD57+ T cells (not recorded which) from PBMCs. V usage is TRBV6-5 and J usage is TRBJ2-7, with a tentative D call TRBD1 (6 bases). The CDR3 reads CASSYYGGKYEQYF. The DNA of the CDR3 is TGTGCCAGCAGTTACTATGGGGGCAAGTACGAGCAGTACTTC.